This T cell receptor beta chain was captured in a study of T cell repertoires in cytomegalovirus infection (dated by TCRdb to about 2019). Some background on the complete study: Peptide stimulations targeted recently identified HLA-C-restricted CMV epitopes, whose presentation resists viral immunomodulation, together with well-studied HLA-B-restricted epitopes. Donor HLA type was relevant to the analysis, because carriage of CMV infection together with the matching HLA type was indicated by public TCR beta signatures. Overall study outcomes, separate from this receptor: Carriers of CMV infection plus the relevant HLA type were discriminated by the cumulative frequency of public TCR beta family members in the study cohort and in an independent approximately 350-donor cohort. The ex vivo response was dominated by HLA-C-restricted CMV-specific TCR beta clonotypes, and the single most frequent clonotype in two of eight donors was supplied by these HLA-C-restricted clonotypes.

The listed sequencing device is Illumina HiSeq 1500. TCRdb cleaned the public reads at Q25 with fastp, built clones with MiXCR and kept in-frame beta chains. Identical CDR3 proteins give one entry, which carries the most common genes and DNA. Across this sample there are some 900,000 distinct CDR3 sequences, with approximately 30% seen only once. Around 12% of the sample comes from the top ten. This specimen's treatment or condition label, interpreted: in vitro stimulation with specific CMV peptide epitopes to enrich CMV-specific T cells. From V the trimming removes 0 bases and from J it removes 11 bases, while the gene matches leave 13 bases of the junction unaccounted for. According to the germline V gene, CDR1 reads MGHRA and CDR2 reads YSYEKL. The CDR3 sequence holds 17 residues, the cysteine and phenylalanine included. Only the CDR3 DNA is retained, 51 bases long and in frame from the first base.

This clonotype was picked up one time. Its antigen is currently not known. Qualities for individual bases were not recorded, and no much larger clone is one base off. A solitary read yields weak support. The receptor chain draws on TRBV4-1 and TRBJ2-1; TRBD2 agrees with 10 junctional bases. Sequenced material: cultured CD8+ T cells from PBMCs, taken from culture after CMV antigen stimulation. This sequence was found in a human donor in good health (CMV status not recorded). Some clones in this sample may be carry-over from other donors' samples. The CDR3 loop reads CASSQDRLAGASGKQFF. The sequence in DNA is TGCGCCAGCAGCCAAGATAGGCTAGCGGGGGCCTCGGGTAAGCAGTTCTTC.